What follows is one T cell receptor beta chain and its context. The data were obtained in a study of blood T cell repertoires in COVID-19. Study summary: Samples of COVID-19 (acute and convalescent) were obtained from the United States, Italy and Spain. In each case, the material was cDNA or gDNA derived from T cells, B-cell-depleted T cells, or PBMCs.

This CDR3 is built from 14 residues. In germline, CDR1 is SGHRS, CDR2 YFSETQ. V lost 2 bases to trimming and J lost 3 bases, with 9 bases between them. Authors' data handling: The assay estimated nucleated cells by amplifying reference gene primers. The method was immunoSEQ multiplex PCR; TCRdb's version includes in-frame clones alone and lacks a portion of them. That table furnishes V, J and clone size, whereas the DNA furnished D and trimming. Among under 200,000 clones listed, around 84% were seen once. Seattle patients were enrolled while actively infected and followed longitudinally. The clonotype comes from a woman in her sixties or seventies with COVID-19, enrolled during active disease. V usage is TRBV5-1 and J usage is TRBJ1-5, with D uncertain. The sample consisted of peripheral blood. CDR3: CASSLAGSNQPQHF. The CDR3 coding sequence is TGCGCCAGCAGCTTAGCGGGGTCCAATCAGCCCCAGCATTTT.